Listed below are T cell receptor beta chains from one sample, sequenced in a study of neurological immune-mediated disorders. TCRdb re-derived calls from the 5' RACE reads in MiXCR, one entry per CDR3 protein. The sample holds approximately 45,000 distinct CDR3 sequences; 13% are singletons and the top ten take roughly an eighth. Sequenced: PBMCs. The receptors were sampled from a man aged 25-40 years in good health. Both conserved end residues are part of each CDR3. D genes are given only for firm matches. Not all rows give a size; the values are once, few, many and, for expanded clones, a class.

v_gene	j_gene	d_gene	abundance	CDR3aa	CDR3nt
TRBV9	TRBJ2-7	.	many	CASSVDQFSSYEQYF	TGTGCCAGCAGCGTAGACCAGTTCTCCTCCTACGAGCAGTACTTC
TRBV5-1	TRBJ2-1	.	many	CASSLVQVYNEQFF	TGCGCCAGCAGCTTGGTACAGGTCTACAATGAGCAGTTCTTC
TRBV29-1	TRBJ2-2	.	many	CSVAPAGKNTGELFF	TGCAGCGTCGCTCCGGCAGGGAAGAACACCGGGGAGCTGTTTTTT
TRBV7-2	TRBJ2-7	.	many	CASSLASGQSFYEQYF	TGTGCCAGCAGCTTAGCGTCCGGACAGTCCTTCTACGAGCAGTACTTC
TRBV7-9	TRBJ1-5	.	.	CASSLVASGAGQPQHF	TGTGCCAGCAGCTTAGTCGCCTCTGGGGCGGGGCAGCCCCAGCATTTT
TRBV5-1	TRBJ2-7	.	many	CASSLAWTTSSYEQYF	TGCGCCAGCAGCTTGGCTTGGACAACTAGCTCCTACGAGCAGTACTTC
TRBV5-1	TRBJ2-2	TRBD2	many	CASYSGGSTGELFF	TGCGCCAGCTACAGCGGCGGGAGCACCGGGGAGCTGTTTTTT
TRBV4-1	TRBJ2-7	.	.	CASSEDQPYEQYF	TGCGCCAGCAGCGAGGACCAGCCCTACGAGCAGTACTTC
TRBV4-1	TRBJ1-3	.	many	CASSQGRGDTIYF	TGCGCCAGCAGCCAGGGTCGGGGAGACACCATATATTTT
TRBV5-1	TRBJ2-5	.	many	CASSLRWVQETQYF	TGCGCCAGCAGCTTGAGGTGGGTCCAAGAGACCCAGTACTTC
TRBV6-5	TRBJ2-5	TRBD1	many	CASSYYRQGEGQETQYF	TGTGCCAGCAGTTACTACCGACAGGGGGAAGGACAAGAGACCCAGTACTTC
TRBV5-1	TRBJ2-1	.	many	CASSFGGAGDEQFF	TGCGCCAGCAGCTTTGGAGGGGCCGGGGATGAGCAGTTCTTC
TRBV3-1	TRBJ2-1	.	few	CASSLTVSNNEQFF	TGTGCCAGCAGCCTGACCGTATCGAACAATGAGCAGTTCTTC
TRBV7-6	TRBJ2-2	TRBD1	many	CASSSDRGLGELFF	TGTGCCAGCAGCTCGGACAGGGGTCTCGGGGAGCTGTTTTTT
TRBV27	TRBJ2-5	.	many	CASSEDTQETQYF	TGTGCCAGCAGCGAGGACACTCAAGAGACCCAGTACTTC
TRBV15	TRBJ2-3	TRBD2	many	CATSRRTSGRTDTQYF	TGTGCCACCAGCAGACGGACTAGCGGGAGGACAGATACGCAGTATTTT
TRBV20-1	TRBJ1-5	.	many	CSASSPGDQPQHF	TGCAGTGCTAGTTCCCCCGGGGATCAGCCCCAGCATTTT
TRBV5-4	TRBJ2-7	TRBD1	many	CASSRQGGEQYF	TGTGCCAGCAGTCGACAGGGGGGCGAGCAGTACTTC
TRBV11-1	TRBJ2-5	.	.	CASSPRRGETQYF	TGTGCCAGCAGCCCCAGACGGGGGGAGACCCAGTACTTC
TRBV10-2	TRBJ1-1	.	.	CASSEEGWTEAFF	TGCGCCAGCAGTGAAGAGGGGTGGACTGAAGCTTTCTTT
TRBV7-2	TRBJ2-1	TRBD2	few	CASSLVGGRGFF	TGTGCCAGCAGCTTAGTCGGTGGGAGGGGGTTCTTC
TRBV28	TRBJ2-5	.	many	CARPGTQYF	TGTGCCAGGCCCGGTACCCAGTACTTC
TRBV5-1	TRBJ2-3	.	many	CASSLVGGTSTSTDTQYF	TGCGCCAGCAGCTTGGTTGGAGGGACCTCTACTAGCACAGATACGCAGTATTTT
TRBV20-1	TRBJ2-1	TRBD2	many	CSATGDYYNEQFF	TGCAGTGCTACCGGGGACTACTACAATGAGCAGTTCTTC
TRBV12-3/TRBV12-4	TRBJ1-2	TRBD1	many	CASSPSLQGVYGYTF	TGTGCCAGCAGCCCCTCCTTACAGGGGGTCTATGGCTACACCTTC
TRBV12-3/TRBV12-4	TRBJ1-1	.	many	CASNLGGGTEAFF	TGTGCCAGCAACTTGGGGGGTGGCACTGAAGCTTTCTTT
TRBV12-3/TRBV12-4	TRBJ1-2	.	many	CASSLNRVDGYTF	TGTGCCAGCAGTCTAAACAGGGTTGATGGCTACACCTTC
TRBV24-1	TRBJ1-2	TRBD1	many	CATSDTRGQWNGYTF	TGTGCCACCAGTGATACTCGGGGACAGTGGAATGGCTACACCTTC
TRBV4-1	TRBJ2-7	.	.	CASSPPGRGHYEQYF	TGCGCCAGCAGCCCCCCTGGGAGGGGGCACTACGAGCAGTACTTC
TRBV20-1	TRBJ2-5	.	many	CSPYRSEEETQYF	TGCAGTCCCTATCGCTCGGAGGAAGAGACCCAGTACTTC
TRBV29-1	TRBJ2-1	TRBD2	many	CSVAPGTSGNNEQFF	TGCAGCGTCGCGCCCGGGACTAGCGGAAACAATGAGCAGTTCTTC
TRBV20-1	TRBJ2-3	.	many	CSARDGVTDTQYF	TGCAGTGCTAGAGATGGGGTCACAGATACGCAGTATTTT
TRBV24-1	TRBJ2-5	TRBD2	many	CATSDSLAGVPGTQYF	TGTGCCACCAGTGATTCCCTAGCGGGGGTGCCTGGGACCCAGTACTTC
TRBV29-1	TRBJ2-2	.	many	CSVEGAGELFF	TGCAGCGTTGAGGGTGCCGGGGAGCTGTTTTTT
TRBV7-2	TRBJ2-3	.	many	CASSLPISRGKADTQYF	TGTGCCAGCAGCTTACCAATTTCTCGGGGAAAAGCAGATACGCAGTATTTT
TRBV20-1	TRBJ1-1	.	many	CSAEGPSDSNTEAFF	TGCAGTGCTGAGGGCCCATCAGACAGTAACACTGAAGCTTTCTTT
TRBV7-2	TRBJ2-7	.	many	CASSSAQGPAYEQYF	TGTGCCAGCAGCTCGGCCCAGGGACCCGCCTACGAGCAGTACTTC
TRBV20-1	TRBJ1-5	.	many	CSATKPGVQPQHF	TGCAGTGCTACTAAGCCGGGAGTGCAGCCCCAGCATTTT
TRBV7-6	TRBJ2-5	.	many	CASSLYGRETQYF	TGTGCCAGCAGCTTATATGGGAGAGAGACCCAGTACTTC
TRBV6-5	TRBJ2-5	.	many	CASRRLRGTETQYF	TGTGCCAGCAGACGGCTACGGGGGACAGAGACCCAGTACTTC
TRBV5-1	TRBJ1-2	.	many	CASSLDRAVTYGYTF	TGCGCCAGCAGCTTGGACAGGGCCGTGACCTATGGCTACACCTTC
TRBV27	TRBJ2-7	TRBD2	.	CASSLYPLAGGSYEQYF	TGTGCCAGCAGTCTTTATCCTCTAGCGGGAGGGTCCTACGAGCAGTACTTC
TRBV18	TRBJ2-6	.	many	CASSIRLEHSGANVLTF	TGTGCCAGTTCCATAAGGTTGGAGCACTCTGGGGCCAACGTCCTGACTTTC
TRBV29-1	TRBJ2-2	.	medium-sized	CSVAGAGELFF	TGCAGCGTTGCTGGGGCCGGGGAGCTGTTTTTT
TRBV20-1	TRBJ2-2	TRBD2	many	CSARRLAGHTGELFF	TGCAGTGCTAGACGACTAGCGGGACACACCGGGGAGCTGTTTTTT
TRBV27	TRBJ2-1	TRBD2	many	CASRPGTSYHNEQFF	TGTGCCAGCAGGCCCGGGACTAGCTACCACAATGAGCAGTTCTTC
TRBV20-1	TRBJ2-7	TRBD1	many	CSARTGGKYEQYF	TGCAGTGCTAGGACAGGGGGCAAATACGAGCAGTACTTC
TRBV29-1	TRBJ2-3	.	many	CSVEGTRTDTQYF	TGCAGCGTTGAGGGTACTCGTACAGATACGCAGTATTTT
TRBV28	TRBJ2-5	.	many	CASRGRETQYF	TGTGCCAGCAGGGGCCGAGAGACCCAGTACTTC
TRBV6-2/TRBV6-3	TRBJ2-7	.	many	CASSYMASSYEQYF	TGTGCCAGCAGTTATATGGCTAGCTCCTACGAGCAGTACTTC
TRBV7-2	TRBJ1-1	.	many	CASSLVGRYEAFF	TGTGCCAGCAGCTTAGTCGGCAGGTATGAAGCTTTCTTT
TRBV20-1	TRBJ2-1	.	many	CSAPIGRTYNEQFF	TGCAGTGCCCCTATCGGGAGAACCTACAATGAGCAGTTCTTC
TRBV29-1	TRBJ2-3	.	many	CSLTGSGSADTQYF	TGCAGCCTTACGGGGTCGGGGTCGGCAGATACGCAGTATTTT
TRBV6-6	TRBJ2-5	.	many	CASRPGALQETQYF	TGTGCCAGCAGACCCGGGGCCCTCCAAGAGACCCAGTACTTC
TRBV5-1	TRBJ2-7	.	many	CASSLGIMQAMDEQYF	TGCGCCAGCAGCTTGGGGATCATGCAGGCTATGGACGAGCAGTACTTC